This entry is about one T cell receptor (beta chain). The read ends 3 residues before the CDR3 terminus; that terminus is restored from the germline J gene. This specimen comes from a study of T cells in women clearing cervical HPV infection. Germline CDR1 reads SGHKS; CDR2 reads YYEKEE (reference sequence). The V end lost 0 bases, the J end lost 1 base, and 5 bases lay between the germline ends. CDR3 length: 15 residues. The data were produced by immunoSEQ multiplex PCR, yet TCRdb's version contains in-frame clones alone and is incomplete. This sample's table has approximately 34,000 clones. This chain links TRBV5-5 with TRBJ2-6, with no clear D. The clonotype comes from a woman aged 18-70 years with a cervical HPV16 infection that either progressed to CIN3+ or cleared (not recorded which). Sequenced input: blood buffy coat. The CDR3 loop reads CASSLVGSGANVLTF. The sequenced CDR3 bases are TGTGCCAGCAGCTTGGTAGGGTCTGGGGCCAACGTC. The variable domain in full, completed from reference TRBV5-5 and TRBJ2-6, reads DAGVTQSPTHLIKTRGQQVTLRCSPISGHKSVSWYQQVLGQGPQFIFQYYEKEERGRGNFPDRFSARQFPNYSSELNVNALLLGDSALYLCASSLVGSGANVLTFGAGSRLTVL.